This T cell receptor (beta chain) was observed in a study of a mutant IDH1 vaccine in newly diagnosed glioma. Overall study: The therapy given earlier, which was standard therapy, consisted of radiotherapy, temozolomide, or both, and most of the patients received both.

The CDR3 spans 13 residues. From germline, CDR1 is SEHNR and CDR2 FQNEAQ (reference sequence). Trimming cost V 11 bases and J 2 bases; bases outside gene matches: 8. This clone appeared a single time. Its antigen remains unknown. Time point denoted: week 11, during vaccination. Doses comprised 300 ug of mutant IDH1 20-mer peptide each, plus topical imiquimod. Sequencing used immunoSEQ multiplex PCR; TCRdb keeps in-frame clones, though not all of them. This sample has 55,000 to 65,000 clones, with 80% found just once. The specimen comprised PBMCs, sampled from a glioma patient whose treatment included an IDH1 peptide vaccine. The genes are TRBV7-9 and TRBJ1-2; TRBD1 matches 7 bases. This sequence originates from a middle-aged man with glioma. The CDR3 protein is CAGVGRGNYGYTF. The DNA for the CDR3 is TGTGCCGGAGTAGGCAGGGGGAACTATGGCTACACCTTC.